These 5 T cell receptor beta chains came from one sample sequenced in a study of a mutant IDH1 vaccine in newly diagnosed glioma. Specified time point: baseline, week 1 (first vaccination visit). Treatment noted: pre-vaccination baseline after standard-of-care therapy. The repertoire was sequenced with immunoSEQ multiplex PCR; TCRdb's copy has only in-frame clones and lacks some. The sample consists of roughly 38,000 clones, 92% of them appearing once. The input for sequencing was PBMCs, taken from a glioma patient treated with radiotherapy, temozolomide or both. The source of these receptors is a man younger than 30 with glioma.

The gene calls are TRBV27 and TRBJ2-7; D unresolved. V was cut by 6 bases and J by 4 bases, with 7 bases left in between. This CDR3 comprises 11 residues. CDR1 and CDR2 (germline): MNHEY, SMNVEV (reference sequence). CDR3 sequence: CASSYFYEQYF. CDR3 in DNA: TGTGCCAGCAGCTACTTTTACGAGCAGTACTTC.

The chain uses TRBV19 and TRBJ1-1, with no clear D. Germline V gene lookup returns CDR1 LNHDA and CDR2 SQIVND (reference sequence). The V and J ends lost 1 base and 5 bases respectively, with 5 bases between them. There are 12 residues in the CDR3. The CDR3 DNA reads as TGTGCCAGTAGTATAGGGAGGACTGAAGCTTTCTTT. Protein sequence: CASSIGRTEAFF.

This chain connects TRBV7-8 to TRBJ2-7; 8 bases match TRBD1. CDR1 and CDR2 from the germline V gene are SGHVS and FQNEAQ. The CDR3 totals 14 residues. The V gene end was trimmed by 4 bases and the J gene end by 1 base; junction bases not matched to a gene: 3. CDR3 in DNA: TGTGCCAGCAGCTCTCGACAGGGGTCCTACGAGCAGTACTTC. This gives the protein CASSSRQGSYEQYF.

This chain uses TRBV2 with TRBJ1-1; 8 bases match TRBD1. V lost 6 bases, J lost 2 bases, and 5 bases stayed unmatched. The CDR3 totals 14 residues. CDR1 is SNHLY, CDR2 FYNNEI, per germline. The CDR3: CASRRQGTNTEAFF. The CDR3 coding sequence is TGTGCCAGCAGGCGACAGGGGACTAACACTGAAGCTTTCTTT.

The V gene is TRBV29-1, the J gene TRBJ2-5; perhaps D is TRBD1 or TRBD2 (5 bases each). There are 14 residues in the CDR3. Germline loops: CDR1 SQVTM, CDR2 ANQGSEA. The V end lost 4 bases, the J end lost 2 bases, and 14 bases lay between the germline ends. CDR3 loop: CSVVRGPLQETQYF. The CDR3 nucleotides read TGCAGCGTTGTGAGGGGTCCGCTTCAAGAGACCCAGTACTTC.